The clone carrying this T cell receptor (beta chain) appeared a single time. Trimming pared 4 bases from V and 9 bases from J, leaving 12 bases between. This CDR3 is built from 13 residues. Germline values: CDR1 KGHDR, CDR2 SFDVKD. The sample originates from a study of blood T cell repertoires in COVID-19. The wider study: The study drew acute and convalescent COVID-19 samples from the United States, Italy and Spain. The analysed material was cDNA or gDNA that came from T cells, B-cell-depleted T cells, or PBMCs.

Authors' data handling: Reference gene primer amplification gave estimated nucleated cell counts. Profiling relied on immunoSEQ multiplex PCR, and the TCRdb table lists in-frame clones only, not all of them. That table gives V, J and clone size, and the DNA gave D and trimming. This sample yields 3,000 to 3,500 clones, of which approximately 80% are seen a single time; 21% belongs to the top ten. J is TRBJ2-1 and V is TRBV24-1; D may be TRBD2 (5 bases). Sequenced material: peripheral blood. This sequence originates from a human donor in a cohort sampled during active COVID-19. The CDR3 sequence: CATSDPFGGEQFF. For the CDR3, the DNA is TGTGCCACCAGTGACCCTTTCGGAGGTGAGCAGTTCTTC.